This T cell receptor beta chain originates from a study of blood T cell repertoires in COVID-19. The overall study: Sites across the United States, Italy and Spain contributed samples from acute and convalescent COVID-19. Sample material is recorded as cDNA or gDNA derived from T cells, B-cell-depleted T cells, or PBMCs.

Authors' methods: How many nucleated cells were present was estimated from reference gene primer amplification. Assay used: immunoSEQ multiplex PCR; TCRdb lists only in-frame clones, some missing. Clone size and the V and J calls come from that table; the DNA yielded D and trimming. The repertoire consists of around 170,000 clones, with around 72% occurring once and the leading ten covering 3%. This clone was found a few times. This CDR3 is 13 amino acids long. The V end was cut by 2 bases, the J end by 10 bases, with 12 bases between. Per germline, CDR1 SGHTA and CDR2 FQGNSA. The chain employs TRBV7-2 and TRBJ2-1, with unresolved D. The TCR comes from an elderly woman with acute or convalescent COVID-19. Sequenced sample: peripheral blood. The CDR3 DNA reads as TGTGCCAGCAGCTTACTTCTTTTCCAGGAGCAGTTCTTC. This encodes CASSLLLFQEQFF.